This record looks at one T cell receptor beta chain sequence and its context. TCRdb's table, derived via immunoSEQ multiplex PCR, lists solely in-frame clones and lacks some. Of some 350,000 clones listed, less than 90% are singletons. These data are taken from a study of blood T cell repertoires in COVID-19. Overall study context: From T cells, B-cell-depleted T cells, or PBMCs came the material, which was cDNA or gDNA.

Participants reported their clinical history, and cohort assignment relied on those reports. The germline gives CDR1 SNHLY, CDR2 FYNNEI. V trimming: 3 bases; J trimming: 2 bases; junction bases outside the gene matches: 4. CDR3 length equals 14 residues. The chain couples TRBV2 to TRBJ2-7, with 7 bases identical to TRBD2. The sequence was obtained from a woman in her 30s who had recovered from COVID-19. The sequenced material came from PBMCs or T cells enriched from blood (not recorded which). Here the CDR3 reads CASSDDGLAYEQYF. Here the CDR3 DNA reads TGTGCCAGCAGTGATGATGGACTAGCCTACGAGCAGTACTTC. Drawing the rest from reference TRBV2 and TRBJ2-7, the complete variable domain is EPEVTQTPSHQVTQMGQEVILRCVPISNHLYFYWYRQILGQKVEFLVSFYNNEISEKSEIFDDQFSVERPDGSNFTLKIRSTKLEDSAMYFCASSDDGLAYEQYFGPGTRLTVT.